The 4 T cell receptor beta chains given below trace back to one sample, sequenced in a study of cytomegalovirus exposure and HLA in healthy donors (dated by TCRdb to the late 2010s). Library method: the immunoSEQ multiplex PCR assay. For the multiplex PCR, a mixture combining 60 forward primers for TCR Vbeta segments and 13 reverse primers for TCR Jbeta segments was used. This is the immuneACCESS table as TCRdb keeps it, with only in-frame sequences that have V and J called. A part of the clones is gone; compared with another copy, unresolved V genes explain less than half, and the rest is unexplained. The sample records roughly 120,000 clones, 75% to 85% of which are singletons. 2% to 3% of the sample rests with the top ten. Sequencing was carried out using PBMCs. These receptors came from a man aged 30-40 years in good health and CMV-seronegative.

The chain couples TRBV5-4 to TRBJ2-1; tentative D call: TRBD2 (6 bases). The V gene's germline CDR1 is SGHNT and CDR2 YYREEE (reference sequence). The CDR3 has 16 amino acids. The V gene lost 4 bases and the J gene lost 6 bases, with 20 bases spanning the gap. Here the CDR3 reads CASSPPSGEFGNEQFF. In DNA, the CDR3 is TGTGCCAGCAGCCCGCCTTCGGGGGAGTTTGGCAATGAGCAGTTCTTC.

The chain has TRBV11-3 and TRBJ1-1, with D unclear. The CDR3 length is 13 residues. Germline V CDR1 and CDR2: SGHNT, YENEEA. V lost 2 bases to trimming and J lost 1 base, with 5 bases between them. CDR3 region: CASSLRRNTEAFF. The CDR3 region has the DNA TGTGCCAGCAGCTTAAGGAGGAACACTGAAGCTTTCTTT.

The rearrangement joins TRBV28 to TRBJ2-7; the match to TRBD2 covers 8 bases. The germline V gene has CDR1 MDHEN and CDR2 SYDVKM. V lost 2 bases, J lost 2 bases, and 11 bases stayed unmatched. The CDR3 covers 17 residues. The CDR3 bases are TGTGCCAGCAGTTTAGACCTTTCGACTAGCGCTGCCTACGAGCAGTACTTC. This translates into CASSLDLSTSAAYEQYF. Full variable domain (outside the CDR3, taken from reference TRBV28 and TRBJ2-7): DVKVTQSSRYLVKRTGEKVFLECVQDMDHENMFWYRQDPGLGLRLIYFSYDVKMKEKGDIPEGYSVSREKKERFSLILESASTNQTSMYLCASSLDLSTSAAYEQYFGPGTRLTVT.

The chain joins TRBV5-8 to TRBJ1-4; D gene unclear. Germline V gene data show CDR1 as SGHTS and CDR2 as YDEGEE. Trimming removed 2 bases from V and 7 bases from J, with 12 bases in between. There are 14 residues in the CDR3. Here the CDR3 reads CASSFRSAGEKLFF. The CDR3 DNA follows: TGTGCCAGCAGCTTCAGGAGTGCGGGTGAAAAACTGTTTTTT.